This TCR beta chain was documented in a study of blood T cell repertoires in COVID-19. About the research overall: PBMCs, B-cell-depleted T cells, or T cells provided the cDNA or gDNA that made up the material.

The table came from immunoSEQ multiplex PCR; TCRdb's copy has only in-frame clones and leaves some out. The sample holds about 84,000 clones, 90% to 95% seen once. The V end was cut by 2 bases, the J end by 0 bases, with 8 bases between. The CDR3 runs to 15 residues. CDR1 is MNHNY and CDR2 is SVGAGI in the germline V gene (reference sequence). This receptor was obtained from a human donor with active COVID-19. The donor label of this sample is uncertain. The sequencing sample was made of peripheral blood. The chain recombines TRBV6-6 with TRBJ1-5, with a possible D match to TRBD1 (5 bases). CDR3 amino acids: CASSYGHNSNQPQHF. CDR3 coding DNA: TGTGCCAGCAGTTACGGACATAATAGCAATCAGCCCCAGCATTTT.